This T cell receptor beta chain stems from a study of glioma-infiltrating T cells. The iRepertoire nested amplicon-rescue multiplex PCR amplified TCR alpha and beta CDR3s from RNA. For one-step reverse transcription and amplification, about 85-400 ng of tissue mRNA or PBMC total RNA was used. TCRdb re-derived calls from the multiplex PCR reads in MiXCR, one entry per CDR3 protein. The table includes more than 100,000 distinct CDR3 sequences, 25% to 35% detected once. Germline lookup yields CDR1 KGHSY and CDR2 FQNENV. With 1 base clipped from V and 8 bases from J, the junction kept 9 bases outside the gene matches. The CDR3 runs 15 residues.

This chain connects TRBV16 to TRBJ1-2; 8 nucleotides line up with TRBD1. Input material: glioma tissue, nonneoplastic brain tissue, or PBMCs (not recorded which). The sequence came from a human donor with low-grade glioma or glioblastoma, undergoing nonglioma brain surgery, or in good health (not recorded which). CDR3 in DNA: TGTGCCAGCAGCCAATATAAATGGGGACAGGCGGGCTACACCTTC. The encoded protein is CASSQYKWGQAGYTF.